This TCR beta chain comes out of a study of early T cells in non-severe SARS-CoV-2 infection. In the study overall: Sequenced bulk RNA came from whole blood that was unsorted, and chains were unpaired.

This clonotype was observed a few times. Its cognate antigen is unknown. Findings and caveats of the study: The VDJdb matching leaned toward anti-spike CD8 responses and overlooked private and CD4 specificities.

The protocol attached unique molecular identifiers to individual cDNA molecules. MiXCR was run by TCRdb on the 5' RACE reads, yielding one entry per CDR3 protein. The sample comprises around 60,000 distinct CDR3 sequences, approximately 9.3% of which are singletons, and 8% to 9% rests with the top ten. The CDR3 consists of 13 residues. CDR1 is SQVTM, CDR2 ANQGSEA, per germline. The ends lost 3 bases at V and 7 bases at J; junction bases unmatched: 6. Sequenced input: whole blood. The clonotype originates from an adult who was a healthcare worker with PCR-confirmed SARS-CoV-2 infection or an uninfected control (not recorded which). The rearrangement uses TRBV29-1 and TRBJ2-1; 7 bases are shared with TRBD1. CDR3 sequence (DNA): TGCAGCGTTGAGGCCACAGGGGAAAATGAGCAGTTCTTC. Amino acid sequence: CSVEATGENEQFF.